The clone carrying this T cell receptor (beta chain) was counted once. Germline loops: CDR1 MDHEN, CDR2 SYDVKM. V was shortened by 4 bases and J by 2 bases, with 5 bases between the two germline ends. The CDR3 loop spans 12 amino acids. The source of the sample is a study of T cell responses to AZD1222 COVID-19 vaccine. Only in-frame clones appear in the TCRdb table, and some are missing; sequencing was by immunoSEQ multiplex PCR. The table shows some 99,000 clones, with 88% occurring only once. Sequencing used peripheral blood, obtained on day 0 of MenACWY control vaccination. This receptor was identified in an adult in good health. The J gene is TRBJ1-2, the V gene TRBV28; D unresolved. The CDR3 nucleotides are TGTGCCAGCAGTTCGATGAACTATGGCTACACCTTC. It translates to CASSSMNYGYTF.